The next 25 T cell receptor beta chains were all read from a single sample in a study of blood T cell repertoires in COVID-19. Some clones are missing from TCRdb's copy, which holds only in-frame ones; the method was immunoSEQ multiplex PCR. The sample lists fewer than 35,000 clones, 80% to 90% occurring once. Sequences were obtained from peripheral blood. The source of these receptors is a man older than 75 with acute or convalescent COVID-19.

The chain couples TRBV20-1 to TRBJ1-1; D is undetermined. Germline values: CDR1 DFQATT, CDR2 SNEGSKA (reference sequence). This CDR3 has 11 amino acids. Trimming removed 5 bases from V and 1 base from J, with 5 bases in between. The CDR3 DNA sequence: TGCAGTGCTCGGGAGAACACTGAAGCTTTCTTT. It specifies CSARENTEAFF.

This clone occurred once. This chain connects TRBV6-1 to TRBJ1-5, with 7 positions matching TRBD1. CDR1 MNHNS and CDR2 SASEGT come from the germline V gene. V shed 3 bases and J 2 bases; nucleotides not matched to a gene: 10. This CDR3 has 17 residues. The CDR3 coding sequence is TGTGCCAGCAGTGACGTGAGGGGGCGACCTGGCAATCAGCCCCAGCATTTT. Its protein is CASSDVRGRPGNQPQHF.

The chain has TRBV18 and TRBJ2-1; 9 nucleotides align to TRBD2. The V gene end was trimmed by 3 bases and the J gene end by 2 bases; junction bases not matched to a gene: 5. The CDR3 length is 16 residues. Looked up from germline, CDR1 is KGHSH and CDR2 is LQKENI. In DNA, the CDR3 is TGTGCCAGCTCACCTCAGAGCGGGAGGACCTACAATGAGCAGTTCTTC. Amino acids: CASSPQSGRTYNEQFF.

J is TRBJ1-2 and V is TRBV5-1; D remains unclear. Germline V gene sequence: CDR1 SGHRS, CDR2 YFSETQ. CDR3 length: 14 residues. V was cut by 3 bases and J by 4 bases, with 13 bases left in between. CDR3 coding DNA: TGCGCCAGCAGCTCGCGGTCCGAACCCTATGGCTACACCTTC. It is translated as CASSSRSEPYGYTF.

This CDR3 reads CASSPGDSPLHF. The CDR3 nucleotides read TGTGCCAGCAGCCCCGGAGATTCACCCCTCCACTTT. The chain employs TRBV28 and TRBJ1-6; D is unclear. This CDR3 spans 12 amino acids. Trimming took 6 bases from V and 8 from J, leaving 8 bases between them. From germline, CDR1 is MDHEN and CDR2 SYDVKM.

The rearrangement joins TRBV4-1 to TRBJ1-4, with 8 positions matching TRBD1. J was trimmed by 8 bases and V by 2 bases; bases with no gene match: 7. Germline V gene lookup returns CDR1 MGHRA and CDR2 YSYEKL. The CDR3 runs 15 residues. The CDR3 sequence: CASSQPDRAGEKLFF. In nucleotides, the CDR3 is TGCGCCAGCAGCCAACCGGACAGGGCGGGAGAAAAACTGTTTTTT.

The chain combines TRBV10-2 with TRBJ1-1; TRBD1 might be the D (6 bases). Germline lookup yields CDR1 WSHSY and CDR2 SAAADI. This CDR3 is 15 amino acids long. The V end lost 8 bases, the J end lost 4 bases, and 20 bases lay between the germline ends. The CDR3 DNA is TGCGCCAGCGGAGGTCCGGGAGGGGGGAGCACTGAAGCTTTCTTT. Protein product: CASGGPGGGSTEAFF.

The chain carries TRBV4-1 and TRBJ2-1; D is perhaps TRBD2 (5 bases). The germline gives CDR1 MGHRA, CDR2 YSYEKL. The CDR3 loop spans 14 amino acids. V was clipped by 0 bases and J by 7 bases, with 10 bases between them. CDR3 in DNA: TGCGCCAGCAGCCAAGATCTACGGGGAAATGAGCAGTTCTTC. Residues: CASSQDLRGNEQFF.

V and J are TRBV9 and TRBJ2-1, with 10 bases lining up with TRBD2. V was clipped by 1 base and J by 4 bases; unmatched bases: 11. The CDR3 spans 18 residues. The germline V gene encodes CDR1 SGDLS and CDR2 YYNGEE. CDR3: CASSVLSLAGGPYNEQFF. As DNA, the CDR3 is TGTGCCAGCAGCGTACTCTCCTTAGCGGGAGGCCCTTACAATGAGCAGTTCTTC. The complete variable domain, with remaining parts taken from reference TRBV9 and TRBJ2-1, reads DSGVTQTPKHLITATGQRVTLRCSPRSGDLSVYWYQQSLDQGLQFLIQYYNGEERAKGNILERFSAQQFPDLHSELNLSSLELGDSALYFCASSVLSLAGGPYNEQFFGPGTRLTVL.

The chain has TRBV4-1 and TRBJ2-7, with TRBD1 identical over 7 bases. Germline-derived CDR1 and CDR2 are MGHRA and YSYEKL. After removal of 4 bases from V and 2 bases from J, the junction contained 8 bases not matched to a gene. The CDR3 contains 15 residues. The CDR3 sequence: CASSPRTGEAYEQYF. In DNA, the CDR3 is TGCGCCAGCAGCCCCAGGACAGGAGAAGCCTACGAGCAGTACTTC.

The chain links TRBV5-1 to TRBJ2-1; 7 bases agree with TRBD1. CDR1 and CDR2 from the germline V gene are SGHRS and YFSETQ. This CDR3 spans 15 amino acids. The V and J ends lost 0 bases and 9 bases, in that order; junction bases with no gene match: 9. The CDR3 reads CASSLGRTGASEQFF. For the CDR3, the DNA is TGCGCCAGCAGCTTGGGGCGTACAGGGGCGAGTGAGCAGTTCTTC.

This chain connects TRBV9 to TRBJ1-1, with 8 bases aligning to TRBD1. Germline loops: CDR1 SGDLS, CDR2 YYNGEE. The CDR3 has 12 amino acids. The V segment lost 0 bases and the J segment 10 bases; nucleotides outside the gene matches: 2. The CDR3 protein is CASSVGTGRAFF. The DNA of the CDR3 is TGTGCCAGCAGCGTAGGGACAGGGCGAGCTTTCTTT.

The CDR3 protein is CASSFGDRVNEQFF. In DNA form, the CDR3 reads TGCGCCAGCAGCTTTGGGGACAGGGTCAATGAGCAGTTCTTC. This chain links TRBV5-1 with TRBJ2-1, with TRBD1 identical over 9 bases. CDR3 length equals 14 residues. Trimming removed 2 bases from V and 6 bases from J; junction bases left unmatched: 3. Germline CDR1 reads SGHRS; CDR2 reads YFSETQ.

This chain joins TRBV7-8 and TRBJ2-7; TRBD2 aligns across 10 bases. The CDR3 totals 15 residues. CDR1 is SGHVS, CDR2 FQNEAQ, per germline. V shed 4 bases and J 4 bases; nucleotides not matched to a gene: 7. The CDR3 spells CASSSFLAGGYEQYF. The CDR3 DNA follows: TGTGCCAGCAGCTCATTCTTAGCGGGAGGATACGAGCAGTACTTC. Based on the CDR3 plus reference TRBV7-8 and TRBJ2-7, the full variable domain is GAGVSQSPRYKVAKRGQDVALRCDPISGHVSLFWYQQALGQGPEFLTYFQNEAQLDKSGLPSDRFFAERPEGSVSTLKIQRTQQEDSAVYLCASSSFLAGGYEQYFGPGTRLTVT.

The V gene is TRBV7-9, the J gene TRBJ1-2; the D is unclear. Germline V CDR1 and CDR2: SEHNR, FQNEAQ (reference sequence). This CDR3 region has 14 residues. Trimming stripped 1 base from V and 3 bases from J, with 9 bases between. As DNA, the CDR3 is TGTGCCAGCAGCTTAGGGTGGCAGGACTATGGCTACACCTTC. It specifies CASSLGWQDYGYTF.

The CDR3 loop reads CAWTGQGTGEQYF. The CDR3, as DNA: TGTGCCTGGACTGGACAGGGGACGGGGGAGCAGTACTTC. This chain links TRBV30 with TRBJ2-7, with 9 bases matching TRBD1. The CDR3 is made up of 13 amino acids. The germline CDR1 and CDR2 sequences are GTSNPN and SVGIG (reference sequence). The V gene end was trimmed by 4 bases and the J gene end by 7 bases; junction bases not matched to a gene: 8.

The chain has TRBV18 and TRBJ2-3; TRBD2 is a possible D gene (5 bases). CDR3 length: 13 residues. Trimming pared 5 bases from V and 4 bases from J, leaving 10 bases between. In germline, CDR1 is KGHSH, CDR2 LQKENI. The CDR3 DNA reads as TGTGCCAGCTCATTTGAGGAGGCAGATACGCAGTATTTT. The encoded protein is CASSFEEADTQYF.

CDR3 loop: CAWSRLSVETQYF. The CDR3 DNA reads as TGTGCCTGGAGTAGACTATCCGTAGAGACCCAGTACTTC. This sequence joins TRBV30 and TRBJ2-5; weak D call: TRBD2 (5 bases). V was cut by 2 bases and J by 4 bases, with 11 bases left in between. The V gene's germline CDR1 is GTSNPN and CDR2 SVGIG (reference sequence). The CDR3 consists of 13 residues.

The CDR3 coding sequence is TGTGCCAGCAGCTTCGGGCGGGAGAGTGAGCAGTACTTC. Amino acid sequence: CASSFGRESEQYF. The gene calls are TRBV7-7 and TRBJ2-7; 7 bases are a match to TRBD2. Germline V gives CDR1 SSHAT, CDR2 FNYEAQ (reference sequence). After removal of 3 bases from V and 7 bases from J, the junction contained 6 bases not matched to a gene. The CDR3 has 13 residues.

This chain joins TRBV9 and TRBJ1-1; D gene unclear. The CDR3 extends over 14 amino acids. From germline, CDR1 is SGDLS and CDR2 YYNGEE. Trimming removed 0 bases at V and 0 bases at J, with 6 bases between. Here the CDR3 DNA reads TGTGCCAGCAGCGTAGGTCCGTTGAACACTGAAGCTTTCTTT. Protein sequence: CASSVGPLNTEAFF.

The chain employs TRBV6-1 and TRBJ1-5; D is possibly TRBD1 (5 bases). Germline V gene sequence: CDR1 MNHNS, CDR2 SASEGT. The V and J ends lost 1 base and 3 bases respectively, with 10 bases between them. This CDR3 is built from 15 residues. The CDR3 region is CASSEVRRDNQPQHF. The CDR3 DNA is TGTGCCAGCAGTGAAGTCCGCAGGGACAATCAGCCCCAGCATTTT.

This rearrangement joins TRBV7-2 to TRBJ2-7; TRBD2 aligns across 9 bases. The germline gives CDR1 SGHTA, CDR2 FQGNSA. The CDR3 totals 13 residues. The ends lost 3 bases at V and 7 bases at J; junction bases unmatched: 4. The CDR3 DNA reads TGTGCCAGCAGCTTTCGGCTAGCGGGAGAGCAGTACTTC. As protein: CASSFRLAGEQYF.

This rearrangement joins TRBV7-8 to TRBJ2-7; a weak D match, TRBD1 (7 bases). Germline CDR1 SGHVS, CDR2 FQNEAQ. Trimming left V 5 bases short and J 7 bases short, with 27 bases between. The length of the CDR3 is 17 residues. CDR3 amino acids: CASSPTGTAAGTREQYF. DNA for the CDR3: TGTGCCAGCAGCCCAACAGGGACAGCGGCTGGGACTCGGGAGCAGTACTTC.

The chain joins TRBV6-6 to TRBJ2-1; D uncertain. This CDR3 has 12 residues. CDR1 is MNHNY and CDR2 is SVGAGI in the germline V gene (reference sequence). Trimming left V 2 bases short and J 8 bases short, with 7 bases between. The CDR3 protein is CASSYAGHEQFF. CDR3 nucleotides: TGTGCCAGCAGTTACGCTGGCCATGAGCAGTTCTTC.

CDR3 coding DNA: TGTGCCAGCAGCGCCAGCGGGAGGGCCTACAATGAGCAGTTCTTC. It encodes CASSASGRAYNEQFF. The V call is TRBV7-8, the J call TRBJ2-1; 10 bases fit TRBD2. The CDR3 extends over 15 amino acids. Germline CDR1 is SGHVS and CDR2 is FQNEAQ. With 5 bases clipped from V and 2 bases from J, the junction kept 3 bases outside the gene matches.